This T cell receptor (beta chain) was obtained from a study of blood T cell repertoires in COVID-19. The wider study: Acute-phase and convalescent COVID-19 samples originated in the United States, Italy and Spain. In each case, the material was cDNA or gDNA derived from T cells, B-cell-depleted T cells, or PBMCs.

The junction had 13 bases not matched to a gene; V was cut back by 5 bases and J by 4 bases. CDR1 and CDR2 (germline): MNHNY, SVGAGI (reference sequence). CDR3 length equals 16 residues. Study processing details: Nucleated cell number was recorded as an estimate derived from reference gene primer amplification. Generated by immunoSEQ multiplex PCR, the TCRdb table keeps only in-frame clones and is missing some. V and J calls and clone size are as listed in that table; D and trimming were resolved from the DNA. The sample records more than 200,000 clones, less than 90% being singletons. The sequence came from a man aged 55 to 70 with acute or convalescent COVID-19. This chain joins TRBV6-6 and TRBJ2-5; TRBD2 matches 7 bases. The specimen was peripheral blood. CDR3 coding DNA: TGTGCCAGCAGTAATCCTGGAGGGCCGGGAGGAGAGACCCAGTACTTC. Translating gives CASSNPGGPGGETQYF.